The sequence of this TCR beta chain was determined in a study of blood T cell repertoires in COVID-19 (dated by TCRdb to the early 2020s). Turning to the overall study: Samples from collaborators originated in the United States, Italy and Spain and spanned both the acute and convalescent phases of COVID-19. The repertoires were released in a freely available public database intended as a resource for research on the immune response to SARS-CoV-2. A de-identified subject ID, COVID-19 status, age in years and sex were almost always included in the sample metadata. The samples were drawn from two sources: the first 160 participants of the ongoing ImmuneRACE study, and 1,254 subjects contributed by 6 global collaborators. HLA class I and class II types, where available, came from metadata supplied by the sample provider rather than from assay-based typing. Deeply sampled blood TCRbeta repertoires from subjects exposed to, actively infected with, or recovered from COVID-19 were included in the dataset. The prospective study material was composed of cDNA or gDNA derived from T cells, B-cell-depleted T cells, or PBMCs. Study-level results and caveats: The amount of clinical and demographic metadata varied by source and participant and was provided uncurated.

Worth noting for this clone: Its target antigen remains unknown. No much larger clone is present one base from it, and per-base qualities are unavailable.

CDR1 and CDR2, per the germline V gene, are MNHEY and SVGEGT. The CDR3, cysteine through phenylalanine, is 12 amino acids long. Only CDR3 DNA is held: 36 bases, read in frame from base 1. V is reduced by 6 bases and J by 7 bases, leaving a spacing of 12 bases between them. One collaborating source in Seattle enrolled patients while the patients were actively infected and followed the patients over time throughout the course of disease. Each collaborating institution followed its own protocols to collect whole blood in K2EDTA tubes. Collaborator samples were shipped for TCRbeta analysis as frozen whole blood, isolated PBMCs, or DNA extracted from either sample type. TCRbeta CDR3 regions were amplified from genomic DNA by means of the immunoSEQ Assay, a bias-controlled multiplex PCR. The original methods were these. Nucleated cell counts per sample were estimated from amplification of reference gene primers within the assay. Sequence reads were collapsed and filtered to measure the absolute abundance of every unique TCRbeta CDR3 rearrangement. For each sample, productive Simpson clonality was calculated by taking the square root of Simpson's diversity index across productive rearrangements. Sourced from immuneACCESS, this table was stored by TCRdb with only in-frame sequences that have V and J called. A share of the clones is absent; for the studies checked, an unresolved V gene accounts for under half, and the remainder has no known explanation. That table is the source of V, J and clone size, and D and trimming were worked out from the DNA. The sample has roughly 380,000 clones on record, around nine tenths of them singletons. Roughly 1.6% of the sample belongs to the ten largest clones.

The rearrangement joined TRBV6-2 or TRBV6-3 to TRBJ1-2, with the D segment identity uncertain. The clonotype comes from a woman aged 40 to 55 with COVID-19, enrolled during active disease. Sequenced: peripheral blood. The DNA reads as follows: TGTGCCAGCAGCTCTAACTCCGGTGGCTACACCTTC. This sequence encodes CASSSNSGGYTF.